This record looks at one T cell receptor (beta chain) sequence and its context. Antigen unknown. This sample was taken from a study of cytomegalovirus exposure and HLA in healthy donors. Assay: immunoSEQ multiplex PCR; the TCRdb copy retains only in-frame clones and omits some. Counted here are about 360,000 clones, 86% occurring once; the ten biggest clones make up approximately 0.86%. General study findings and limits: According to the study, 180 or so TCR beta chains were cytomegalovirus-associated. Many donors carried some public TCRs, although rarity characterized most TCR sequences.

The germline V gene encodes CDR1 SEHNR and CDR2 FQNEAQ (reference sequence). This CDR3 spans 13 amino acids. Trimming shortened V by 5 bases and J by 9 bases, and 14 bases separated the two germline ends. This chain joins TRBV7-9 and TRBJ2-1, with D possibly TRBD2 on 5 matching bases. Sequenced: PBMCs. The sequence was collected from a young woman in good health and CMV-seronegative. CDR3 residues: CASSLPSIPEQFF. Here the CDR3 DNA reads TGTGCCAGCAGCCTACCTAGCATTCCTGAGCAGTTCTTC.